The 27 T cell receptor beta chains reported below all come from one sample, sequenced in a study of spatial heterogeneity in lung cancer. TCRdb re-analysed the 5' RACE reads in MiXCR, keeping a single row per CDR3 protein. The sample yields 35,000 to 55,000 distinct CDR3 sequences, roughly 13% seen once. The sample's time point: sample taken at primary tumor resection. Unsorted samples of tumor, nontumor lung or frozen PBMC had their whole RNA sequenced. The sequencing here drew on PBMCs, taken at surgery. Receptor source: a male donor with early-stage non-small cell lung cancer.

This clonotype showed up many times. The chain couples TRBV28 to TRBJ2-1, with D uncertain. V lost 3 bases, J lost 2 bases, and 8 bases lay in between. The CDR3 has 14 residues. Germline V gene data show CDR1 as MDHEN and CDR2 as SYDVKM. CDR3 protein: CASSFGGTYNEQFF. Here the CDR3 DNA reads TGTGCCAGCAGTTTCGGCGGTACCTACAATGAGCAGTTCTTC.

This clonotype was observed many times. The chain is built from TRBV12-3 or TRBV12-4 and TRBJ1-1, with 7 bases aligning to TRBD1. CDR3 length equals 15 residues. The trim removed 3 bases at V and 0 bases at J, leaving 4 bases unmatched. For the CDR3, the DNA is TGTGCCAGCAGTTTGTGGGGACAGTTGAACACTGAAGCTTTCTTT. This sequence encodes CASSLWGQLNTEAFF.

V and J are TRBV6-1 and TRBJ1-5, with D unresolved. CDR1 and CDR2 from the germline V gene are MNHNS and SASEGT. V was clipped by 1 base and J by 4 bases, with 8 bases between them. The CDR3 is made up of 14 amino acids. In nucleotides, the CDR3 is TGTGCCAGCAGTGAAGGCGGGTTAAATCAGCCCCAGCATTTT. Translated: CASSEGGLNQPQHF.

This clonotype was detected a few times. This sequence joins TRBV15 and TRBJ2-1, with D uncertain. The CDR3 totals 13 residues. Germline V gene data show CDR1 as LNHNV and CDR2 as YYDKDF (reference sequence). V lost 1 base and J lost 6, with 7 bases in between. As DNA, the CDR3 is TGTGCCACCAGCAGAGGACTCGCCAATGAGCAGTTCTTC. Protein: CATSRGLANEQFF.

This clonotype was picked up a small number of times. The DNA of the CDR3 is TGCGCCAGCAGCCAAGATTTAGCAAACTATGGCTACACCTTC. It is translated as CASSQDLANYGYTF. The rearrangement joins TRBV4-1 to TRBJ1-2; D remains ambiguous. In germline, CDR1 is MGHRA, CDR2 YSYEKL. V lost 0 bases to trimming and J lost 2 bases, with 7 bases between them. The CDR3 runs to 14 residues.

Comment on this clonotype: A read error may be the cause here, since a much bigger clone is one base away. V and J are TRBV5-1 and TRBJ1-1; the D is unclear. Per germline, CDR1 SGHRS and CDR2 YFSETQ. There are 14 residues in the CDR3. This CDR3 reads CAGSLGGPDTEAFF. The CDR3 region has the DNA TGCGCCGGCAGCTTGGGAGGGCCGGACACTGAAGCTTTCTTT.

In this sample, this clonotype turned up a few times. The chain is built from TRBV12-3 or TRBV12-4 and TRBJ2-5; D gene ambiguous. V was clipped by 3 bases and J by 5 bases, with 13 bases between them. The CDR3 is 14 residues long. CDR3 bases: TGTGCCAGCAGTTTCTGGGGTCGTAGGGAGACCCAGTACTTC. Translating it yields CASSFWGRRETQYF.

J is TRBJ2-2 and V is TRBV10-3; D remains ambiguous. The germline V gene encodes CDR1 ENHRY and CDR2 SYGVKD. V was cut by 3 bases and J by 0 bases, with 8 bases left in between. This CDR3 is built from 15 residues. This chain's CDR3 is CAISENGANTGELFF. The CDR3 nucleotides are TGTGCCATCAGTGAAAATGGGGCGAACACCGGGGAGCTGTTTTTT.

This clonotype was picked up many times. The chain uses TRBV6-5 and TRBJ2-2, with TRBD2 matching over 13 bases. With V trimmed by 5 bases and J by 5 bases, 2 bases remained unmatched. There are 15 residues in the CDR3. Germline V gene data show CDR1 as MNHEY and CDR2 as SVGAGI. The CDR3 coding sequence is TGTGCCAGCAGTCGACTAGCGGGGGGTACCGGGGAGCTGTTTTTT. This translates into CASSRLAGGTGELFF.

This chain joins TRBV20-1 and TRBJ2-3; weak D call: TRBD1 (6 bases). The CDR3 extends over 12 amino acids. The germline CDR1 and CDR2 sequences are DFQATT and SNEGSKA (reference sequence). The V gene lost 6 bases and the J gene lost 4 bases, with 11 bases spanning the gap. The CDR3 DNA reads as TGCAGTGCCTACAGGGATGCAGATACGCAGTATTTT. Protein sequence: CSAYRDADTQYF.

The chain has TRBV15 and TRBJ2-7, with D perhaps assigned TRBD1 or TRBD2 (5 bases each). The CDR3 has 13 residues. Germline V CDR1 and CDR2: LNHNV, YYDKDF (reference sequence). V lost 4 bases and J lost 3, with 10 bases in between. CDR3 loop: CATSTRGHYEQYF. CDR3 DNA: TGTGCCACCAGCACCCGGGGCCACTACGAGCAGTACTTC.

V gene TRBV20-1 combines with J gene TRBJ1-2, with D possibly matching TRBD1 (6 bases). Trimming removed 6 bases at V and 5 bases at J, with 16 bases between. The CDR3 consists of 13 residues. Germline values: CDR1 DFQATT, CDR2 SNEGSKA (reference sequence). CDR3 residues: CSAADSERYGYTF. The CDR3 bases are TGCAGTGCCGCGGACAGCGAGCGGTATGGCTACACCTTC.

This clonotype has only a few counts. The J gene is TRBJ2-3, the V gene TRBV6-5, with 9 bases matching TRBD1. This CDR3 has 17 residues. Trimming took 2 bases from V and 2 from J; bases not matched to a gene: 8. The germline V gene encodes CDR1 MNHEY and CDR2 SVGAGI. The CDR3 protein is CASSYTGGSPPTDTQYF. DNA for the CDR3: TGTGCCAGCAGTTACACAGGGGGCTCCCCTCCCACAGATACGCAGTATTTT.

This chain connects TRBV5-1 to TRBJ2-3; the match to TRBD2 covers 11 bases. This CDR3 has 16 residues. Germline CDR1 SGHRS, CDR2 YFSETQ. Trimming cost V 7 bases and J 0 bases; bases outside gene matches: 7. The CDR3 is CASGLAGGLSTDTQYF. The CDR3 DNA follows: TGCGCCAGCGGGCTAGCGGGGGGCCTTAGCACAGATACGCAGTATTTT.

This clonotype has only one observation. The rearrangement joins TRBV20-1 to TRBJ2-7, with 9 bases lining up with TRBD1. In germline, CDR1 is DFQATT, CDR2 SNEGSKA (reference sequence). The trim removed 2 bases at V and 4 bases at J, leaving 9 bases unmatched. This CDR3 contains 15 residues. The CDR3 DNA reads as TGCAGTGCTAGACCCTCGGACAGGGGAGGGTACGAGCAGTACTTC. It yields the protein CSARPSDRGGYEQYF.

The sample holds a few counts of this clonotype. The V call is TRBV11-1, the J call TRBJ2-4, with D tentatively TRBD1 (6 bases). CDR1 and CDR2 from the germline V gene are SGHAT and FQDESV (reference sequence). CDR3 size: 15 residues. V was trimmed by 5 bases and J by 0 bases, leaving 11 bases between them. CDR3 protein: CASSTGTIAKNIQYF. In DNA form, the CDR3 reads TGTGCCAGCAGCACCGGGACAATAGCCAAAAACATTCAGTACTTC.

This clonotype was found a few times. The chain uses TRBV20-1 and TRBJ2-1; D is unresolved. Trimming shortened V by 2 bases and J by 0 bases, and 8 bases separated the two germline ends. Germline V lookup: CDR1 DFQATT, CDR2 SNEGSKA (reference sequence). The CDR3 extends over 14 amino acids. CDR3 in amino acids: CSARIGSSYNEQFF. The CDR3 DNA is TGCAGTGCTAGAATCGGTAGCTCCTACAATGAGCAGTTCTTC.

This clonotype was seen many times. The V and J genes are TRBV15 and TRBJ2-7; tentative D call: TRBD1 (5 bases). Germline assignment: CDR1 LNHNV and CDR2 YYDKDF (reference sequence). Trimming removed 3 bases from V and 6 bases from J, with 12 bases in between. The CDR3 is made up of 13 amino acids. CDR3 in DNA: TGTGCCACCAGCAGTAGTAGGGGAAGCGAGCAGTACTTC. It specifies CATSSSRGSEQYF.

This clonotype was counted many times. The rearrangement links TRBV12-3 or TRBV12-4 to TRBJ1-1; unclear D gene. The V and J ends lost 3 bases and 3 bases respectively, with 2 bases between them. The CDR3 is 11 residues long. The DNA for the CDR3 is TGTGCCAGCAGTTTCTACACTGAAGCTTTCTTT. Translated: CASSFYTEAFF.

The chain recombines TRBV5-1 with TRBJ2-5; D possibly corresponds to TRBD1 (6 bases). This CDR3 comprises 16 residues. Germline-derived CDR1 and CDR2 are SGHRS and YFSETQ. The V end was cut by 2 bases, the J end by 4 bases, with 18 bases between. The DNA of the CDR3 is TGCGCCAGCAGCTTTCAAAGAGGGGGTATCTCAGAGACCCAGTACTTC. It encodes CASSFQRGGISETQYF.

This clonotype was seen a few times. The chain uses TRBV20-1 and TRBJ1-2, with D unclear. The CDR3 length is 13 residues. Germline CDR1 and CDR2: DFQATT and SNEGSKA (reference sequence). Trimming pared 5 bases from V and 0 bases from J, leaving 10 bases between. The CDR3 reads CSAAGTANYGYTF. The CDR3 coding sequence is TGCAGTGCTGCCGGAACAGCTAACTATGGCTACACCTTC.

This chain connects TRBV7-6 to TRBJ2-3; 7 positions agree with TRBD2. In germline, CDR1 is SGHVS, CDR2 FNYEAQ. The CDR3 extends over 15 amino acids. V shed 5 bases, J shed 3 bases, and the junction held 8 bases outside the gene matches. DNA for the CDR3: TGTGCCAGCAGCACATCCGGGGGGAGGACAGATACGCAGTATTTT. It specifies CASSTSGGRTDTQYF.

The CDR3 DNA sequence: TGTGCCAGCTCACCCCAGACTAGTTACGGGACCCAGTACTTC. Amino acids: CASSPQTSYGTQYF. The genes are TRBV18 and TRBJ2-5; possibly TRBD2 for D (6 bases). The CDR3 has 14 amino acids. The V and J ends lost 3 bases and 7 bases respectively, with 15 bases between them. Germline V gene data show CDR1 as KGHSH and CDR2 as LQKENI.

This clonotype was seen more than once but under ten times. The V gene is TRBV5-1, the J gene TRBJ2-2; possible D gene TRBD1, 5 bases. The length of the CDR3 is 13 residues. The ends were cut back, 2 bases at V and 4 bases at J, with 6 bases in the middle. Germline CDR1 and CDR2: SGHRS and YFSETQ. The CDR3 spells CASSLQATGELFF. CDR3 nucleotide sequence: TGCGCCAGCAGCTTACAGGCCACCGGGGAGCTGTTTTTT.

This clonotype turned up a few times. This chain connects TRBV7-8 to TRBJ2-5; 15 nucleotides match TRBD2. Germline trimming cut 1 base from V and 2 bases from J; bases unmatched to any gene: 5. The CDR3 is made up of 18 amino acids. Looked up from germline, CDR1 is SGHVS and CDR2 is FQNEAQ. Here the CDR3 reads CASSLVTGLAGGQETQYF. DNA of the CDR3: TGTGCCAGCAGCTTAGTGACTGGACTAGCGGGGGGGCAAGAGACCCAGTACTTC.

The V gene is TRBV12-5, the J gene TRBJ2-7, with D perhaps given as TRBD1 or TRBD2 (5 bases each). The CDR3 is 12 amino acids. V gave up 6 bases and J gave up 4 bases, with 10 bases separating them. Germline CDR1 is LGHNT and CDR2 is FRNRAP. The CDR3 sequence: CASGRDGYEQYF. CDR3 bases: TGTGCTAGTGGCAGGGACGGGTACGAGCAGTACTTC.

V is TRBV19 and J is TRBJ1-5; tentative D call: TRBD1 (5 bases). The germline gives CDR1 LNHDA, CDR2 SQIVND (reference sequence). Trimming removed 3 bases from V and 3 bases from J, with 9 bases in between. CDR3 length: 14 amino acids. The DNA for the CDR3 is TGTGCCAGTAGTATGGGACGAAACAATCAGCCCCAGCATTTT. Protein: CASSMGRNNQPQHF.